This T cell receptor beta chain came from a study of response to subunit inactivated influenza vaccine. Findings and caveats of the study: After each seasonal influenza vaccination, few new T cells are recruited, the authors suggested.

Only a few counts were recorded for this clonotype. The antigen remains undetermined. TCRdb ran MiXCR on the RT-PCR reads and lists one entry per CDR3 protein. The table shows 650,000 to 800,000 distinct CDR3 sequences, with around 14% occurring only once. The sequence came from a man in his fifties or sixties who received an inactivated influenza vaccine. Material: PBMCs from blood, obtained 14 to 15 days before vaccination.

The CDR3 loop reads CASSFRGGANIQYF. In DNA form, the CDR3 reads TGTGCCAGCAGTTTTAGGGGGGGAGCCAACATTCAGTACTTC. The rearrangement links TRBV12-3 or TRBV12-4 to TRBJ2-4, with a possible D match to TRBD2 (7 bases). The CDR3 loop spans 14 amino acids. V lost 3 bases, J lost 7 bases, and 13 bases lay in between.